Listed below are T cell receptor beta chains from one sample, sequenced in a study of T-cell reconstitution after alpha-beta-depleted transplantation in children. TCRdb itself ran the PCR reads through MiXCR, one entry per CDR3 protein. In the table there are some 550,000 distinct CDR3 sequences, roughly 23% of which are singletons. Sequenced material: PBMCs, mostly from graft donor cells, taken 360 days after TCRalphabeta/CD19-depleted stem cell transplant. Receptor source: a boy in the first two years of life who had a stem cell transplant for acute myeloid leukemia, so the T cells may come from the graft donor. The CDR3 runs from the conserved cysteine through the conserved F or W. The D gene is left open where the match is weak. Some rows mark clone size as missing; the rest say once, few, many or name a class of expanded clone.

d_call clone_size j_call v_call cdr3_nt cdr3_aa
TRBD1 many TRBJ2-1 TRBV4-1 TGCGCCAGCTGCGACAGGGGGCGAAGCAATGAGCAGTTCTTC CASCDRGRSNEQFF
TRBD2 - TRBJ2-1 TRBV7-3 TGTGCCAGCAGCGCCCCCGGGACTAGCGGGGGAGGGGTTGAGCAGTTCTTC CASSAPGTSGGGVEQFF
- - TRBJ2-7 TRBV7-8 TGTGCCAGCAGCCTACCCAGCTACGAGCAGTACTTC CASSLPSYEQYF
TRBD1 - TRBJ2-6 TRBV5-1 TGCGCCAGCAGCTTGAGGTTGGGACAGTACTCTGGGGCCAACGTCCTGACTTTC CASSLRLGQYSGANVLTF
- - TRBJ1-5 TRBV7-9 TGTGCCAGCAGCTTGACAACCAGAGAGGGGGGTCAGCCCCAGCATTTT CASSLTTREGGQPQHF
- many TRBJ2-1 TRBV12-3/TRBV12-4 TGTGCCAGCAGTTTAGCCTCACATTACAATGAGCAGTTCTTC CASSLASHYNEQFF
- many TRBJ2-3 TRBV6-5 TGTGCCAGCAGTTACCGCCGACCGACAGATACGCAGTATTTT CASSYRRPTDTQYF
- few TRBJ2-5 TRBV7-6 TGTGCCAGCAGCTCACAGGGGGGGTTGCAAGAGACCCAGTACTTC CASSSQGGLQETQYF
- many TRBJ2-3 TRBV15 TGTGCCACCAGCAGAGTAGGCGGCGGACCGGATCCCACAGATACGCAGTATTTT CATSRVGGGPDPTDTQYF
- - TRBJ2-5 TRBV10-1 TGCGCCAGCAGTGGACACCACGAGACCCAGTACTTC CASSGHHETQYF
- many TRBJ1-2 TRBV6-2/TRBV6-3 TGTGCCAGCAGTTACTCGAAATTAGATGGCTACACCTTC CASSYSKLDGYTF
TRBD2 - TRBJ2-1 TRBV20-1 TGCAGTGCCAGTCATTACACTAGCGGGGGAGGTGAGCAGTTCTTC CSASHYTSGGGEQFF
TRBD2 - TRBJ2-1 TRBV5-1 TGCGCCAGCAGCTTGTGGGATCTAGCGGTGGATGAGCAGTTCTTC CASSLWDLAVDEQFF
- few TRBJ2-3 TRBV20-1 TGCAGTGCTCCAACGCGGACGTTGGGTTCTACAGATACGCAGTATTTT CSAPTRTLGSTDTQYF